This T cell receptor beta chain derives from a study of beta chain features in type 1 diabetes. Trimming shortened V by 6 bases and J by 9 bases, and 17 bases separated the two germline ends. Germline V gene sequence: CDR1 SGHDN, CDR2 FVKESK. The CDR3 is 13 amino acids. The isolated RNA, all of it, was reverse transcribed, so expressed TCRB transcripts were what got sequenced. The method was immunoSEQ multiplex PCR; TCRdb's version includes in-frame clones alone and lacks a portion of them. In the table there are more than 350,000 clones, over 10% of which are singletons. The chain combines TRBV14 with TRBJ2-5, with D possibly being TRBD2 (5 bases). The TCR sequence derives from a woman aged 18-29 years in good health. The sample was naive CD4+ T cells from blood. Here the CDR3 reads CASRLRAAGPQYF. In DNA, the CDR3 is TGTGCCAGCAGGTTGCGGGCCGCAGGACCCCAGTACTTC.